This TCR beta chain was obtained from a study of blood T cell repertoires in COVID-19. Overall study: In each case, the material was cDNA or gDNA derived from T cells, B-cell-depleted T cells, or PBMCs.

CDR3 length equals 15 residues. The V gene's germline CDR1 is KGHDR and CDR2 SFDVKD. Trimming stripped 1 base from V and 1 base from J, with 8 bases between. Methods used by the authors: Estimated nucleated cell counts came from reference gene primer amplification. Produced via immunoSEQ multiplex PCR; TCRdb's table is partial and in-frame only. D and trimming were read from the DNA, whereas the V and J calls and clone size are those reported in that table. The repertoire holds about 200,000 clones, with 86% as singletons. Living in about two dozen US areas, the participants were between roughly 18 and 90 years of age. Participant-reported clinical history was the basis for cohort assignment.

Sequencing was done on a sample of PBMCs or T cells enriched from blood (not recorded which). This clonotype originated in a man aged 40-50 years with acute COVID-19. The chain uses TRBV24-1 and TRBJ2-3; maybe TRBD1 (6 bases). The chain's CDR3 is CATSDLNRGTDTQYF. The CDR3 DNA is TGTGCCACCAGTGATTTAAACAGGGGCACAGATACGCAGTATTTT.